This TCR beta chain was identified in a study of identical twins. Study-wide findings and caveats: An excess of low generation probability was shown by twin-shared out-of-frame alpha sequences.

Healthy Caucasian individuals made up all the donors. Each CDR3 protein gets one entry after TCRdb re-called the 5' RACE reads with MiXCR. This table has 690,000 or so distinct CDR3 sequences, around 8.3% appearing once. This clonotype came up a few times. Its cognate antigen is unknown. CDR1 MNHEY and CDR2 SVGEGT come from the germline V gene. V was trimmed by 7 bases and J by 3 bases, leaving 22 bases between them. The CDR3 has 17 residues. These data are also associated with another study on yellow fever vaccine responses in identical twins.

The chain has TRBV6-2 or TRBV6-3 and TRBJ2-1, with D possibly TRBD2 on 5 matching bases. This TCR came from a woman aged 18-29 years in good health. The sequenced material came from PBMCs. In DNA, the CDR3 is TGTGCCAGCATAGGAACTCCAGACTACTCAGACTACAATGAGCAGTTCTTC. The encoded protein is CASIGTPDYSDYNEQFF.